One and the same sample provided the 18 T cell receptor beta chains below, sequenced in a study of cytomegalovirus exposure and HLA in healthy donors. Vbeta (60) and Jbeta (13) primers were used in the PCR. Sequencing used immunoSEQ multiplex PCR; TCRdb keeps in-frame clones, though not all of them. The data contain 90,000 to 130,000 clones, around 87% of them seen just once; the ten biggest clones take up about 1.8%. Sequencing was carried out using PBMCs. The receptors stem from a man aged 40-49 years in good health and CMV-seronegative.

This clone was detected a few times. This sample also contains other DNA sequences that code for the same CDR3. The CDR3 is CASSYSEGNTEAFF. For the CDR3, the DNA is TGTGCCAGCAGTTACTCGGAGGGGAACACTGAAGCTTTCTTT. The chain has TRBV6-5 and TRBJ1-1; no definite D call. Trimming stripped 0 bases from V and 1 base from J, with 6 bases between. The CDR3 covers 14 residues. Germline V CDR1 and CDR2: MNHEY, SVGAGI.

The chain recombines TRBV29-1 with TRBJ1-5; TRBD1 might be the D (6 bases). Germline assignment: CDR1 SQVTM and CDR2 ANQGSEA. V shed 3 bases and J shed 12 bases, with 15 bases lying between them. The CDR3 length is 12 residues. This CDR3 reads CSVDDRWGLQHF. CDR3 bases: TGCAGCGTTGATGACCGCTGGGGGCTCCAGCATTTT.

DNA of the CDR3: TGTGCCAGCAGGTCCCCAGCGGGAAGCACTGAAGCTTTCTTT. It specifies CASRSPAGSTEAFF. The J gene is TRBJ1-1, the V gene TRBV6-6; no definite D call. V was cut by 6 bases and J by 4 bases, with 15 bases left in between. Germline V gene sequence: CDR1 MNHNY, CDR2 SVGAGI (reference sequence). The CDR3 is 14 amino acids.

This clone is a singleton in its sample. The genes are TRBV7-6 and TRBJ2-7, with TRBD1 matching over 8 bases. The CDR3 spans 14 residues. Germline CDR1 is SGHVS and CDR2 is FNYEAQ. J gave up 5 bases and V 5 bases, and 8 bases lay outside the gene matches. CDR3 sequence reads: CASSLGTGLDEQYF. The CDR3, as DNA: TGTGCCAGCAGCCTTGGGACAGGCCTGGACGAGCAGTACTTC.

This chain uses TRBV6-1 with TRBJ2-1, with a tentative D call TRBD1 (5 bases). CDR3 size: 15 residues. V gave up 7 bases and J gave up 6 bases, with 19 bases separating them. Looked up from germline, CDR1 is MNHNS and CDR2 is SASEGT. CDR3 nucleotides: TGTGCCAGCACTCGAGGACAAATTGGACGCAATGAGCAGTTCTTC. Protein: CASTRGQIGRNEQFF.

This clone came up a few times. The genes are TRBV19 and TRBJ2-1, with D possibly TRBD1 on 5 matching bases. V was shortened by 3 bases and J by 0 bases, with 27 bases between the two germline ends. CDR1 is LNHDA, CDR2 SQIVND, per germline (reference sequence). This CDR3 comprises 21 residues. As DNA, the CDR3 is TGTGCCAGTAGTATCACGGACCAGGGAATCAACCGACTTATCTCCTACAATGAGCAGTTCTTC. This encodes CASSITDQGINRLISYNEQFF.

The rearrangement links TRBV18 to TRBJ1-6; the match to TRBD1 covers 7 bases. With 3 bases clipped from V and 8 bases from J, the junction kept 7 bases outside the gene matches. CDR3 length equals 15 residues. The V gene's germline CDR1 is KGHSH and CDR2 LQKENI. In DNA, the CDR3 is TGTGCCAGCTCACCGACCCGGGACAGAGATTCACCCCTCCACTTT. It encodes CASSPTRDRDSPLHF.

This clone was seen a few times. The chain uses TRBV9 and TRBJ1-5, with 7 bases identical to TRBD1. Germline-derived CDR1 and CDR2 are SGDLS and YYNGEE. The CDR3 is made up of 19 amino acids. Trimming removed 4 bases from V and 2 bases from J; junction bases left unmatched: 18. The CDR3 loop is CASSPGVRDRRIGNQPQHF. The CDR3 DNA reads TGTGCCAGCAGCCCAGGGGTCCGGGACAGACGTATAGGCAATCAGCCCCAGCATTTT.

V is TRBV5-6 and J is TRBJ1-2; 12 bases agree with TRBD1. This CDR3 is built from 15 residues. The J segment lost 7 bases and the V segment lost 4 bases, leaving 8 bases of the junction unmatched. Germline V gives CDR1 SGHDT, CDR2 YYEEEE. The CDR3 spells CASSHPGQGARGYTF. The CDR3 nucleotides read TGTGCCAGCAGCCATCCGGGACAGGGGGCACGTGGCTACACCTTC.

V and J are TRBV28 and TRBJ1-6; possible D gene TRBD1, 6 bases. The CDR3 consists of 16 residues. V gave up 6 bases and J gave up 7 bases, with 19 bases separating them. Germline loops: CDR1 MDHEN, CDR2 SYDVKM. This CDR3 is CASSRTANNLNSPLHF. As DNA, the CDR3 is TGTGCCAGCAGCCGGACAGCAAATAACCTAAATTCACCCCTCCACTTT.

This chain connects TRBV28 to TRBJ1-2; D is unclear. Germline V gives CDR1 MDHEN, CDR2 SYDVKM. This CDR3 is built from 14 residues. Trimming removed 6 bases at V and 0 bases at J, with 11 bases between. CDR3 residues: CASSLGPANYGYTF. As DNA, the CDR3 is TGTGCCAGCAGCTTGGGCCCAGCTAACTATGGCTACACCTTC.

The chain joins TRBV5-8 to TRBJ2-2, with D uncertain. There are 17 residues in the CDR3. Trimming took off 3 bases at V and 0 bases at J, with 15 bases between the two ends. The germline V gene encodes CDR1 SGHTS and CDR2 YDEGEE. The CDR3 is CASSYRTPRANTGELFF. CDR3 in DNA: TGTGCCAGCAGCTACCGCACGCCCCGAGCGAACACCGGGGAGCTGTTTTTT.

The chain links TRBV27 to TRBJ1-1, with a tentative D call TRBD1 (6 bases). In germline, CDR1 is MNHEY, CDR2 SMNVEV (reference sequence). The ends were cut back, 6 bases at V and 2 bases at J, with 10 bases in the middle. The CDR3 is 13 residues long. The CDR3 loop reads CASRKTGNTEAFF. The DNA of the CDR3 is TGTGCCAGCAGGAAGACAGGTAACACTGAAGCTTTCTTT.

The CDR3 region has the DNA TGTGCCAGCAGCTGGGGCGGGACTAGCAGCACAGATACGCAGTATTTT. Its translation is CASSWGGTSSTDTQYF. The rearrangement joins TRBV5-4 to TRBJ2-3; 9 bases line up with TRBD2. V was clipped by 3 bases and J by 0 bases; unmatched bases: 5. The CDR3 consists of 16 residues. Germline V gene lookup returns CDR1 SGHNT and CDR2 YYREEE (reference sequence).

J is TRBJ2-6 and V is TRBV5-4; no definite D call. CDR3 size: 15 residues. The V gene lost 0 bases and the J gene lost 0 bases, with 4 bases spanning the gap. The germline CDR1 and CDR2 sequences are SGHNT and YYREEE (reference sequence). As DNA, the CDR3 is TGTGCCAGCAGCTTGGAGCACTCTGGGGCCAACGTCCTGACTTTC. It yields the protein CASSLEHSGANVLTF.

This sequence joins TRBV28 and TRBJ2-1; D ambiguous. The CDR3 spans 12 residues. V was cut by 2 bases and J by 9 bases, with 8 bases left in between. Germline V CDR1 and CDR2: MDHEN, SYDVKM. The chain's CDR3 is CASSLLSGEQFF. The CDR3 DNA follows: TGTGCCAGCAGTTTACTATCGGGTGAGCAGTTCTTC.

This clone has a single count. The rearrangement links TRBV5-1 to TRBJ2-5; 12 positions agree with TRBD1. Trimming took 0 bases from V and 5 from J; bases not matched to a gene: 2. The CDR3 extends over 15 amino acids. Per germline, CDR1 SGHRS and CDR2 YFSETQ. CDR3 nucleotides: TGCGCCAGCAGCTTGGCGGGACAGGGGGCGGAGACCCAGTACTTC. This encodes CASSLAGQGAETQYF.

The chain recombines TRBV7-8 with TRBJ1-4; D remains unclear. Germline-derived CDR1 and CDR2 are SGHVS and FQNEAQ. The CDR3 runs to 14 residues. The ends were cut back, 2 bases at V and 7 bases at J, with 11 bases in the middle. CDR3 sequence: CASSLTSAVEKLFF. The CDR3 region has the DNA TGTGCCAGCAGCTTAACGTCTGCGGTTGAAAAACTGTTTTTT.